This TCR beta chain appears in the sequencing data of a study of cytomegalovirus exposure and HLA in healthy donors. General study results and limits: Confirmation in vitro established that three CMV-associated chains were specific for CMV antigens.

TCRdb keeps only in-frame clones here, not all; method: immunoSEQ multiplex PCR. This sample yields about 300,000 clones, of which approximately 88% are seen a single time; about 0.85% belongs to the top ten. Trimming stripped 0 bases from V and 0 bases from J, with 11 bases between. The CDR3 extends over 16 amino acids. Germline CDR1 is SGHRS and CDR2 is YFSETQ. With regard to this clone: Antigen: not known.

The source is a woman between 18 and 29 years old in good health and CMV-seronegative. The chain links TRBV5-1 to TRBJ2-3; D perhaps matches TRBD1 (5 bases). Sequencing was performed on PBMCs. CDR3 protein: CASSLVTARSTDTQYF. The DNA for the CDR3 is TGCGCCAGCAGCTTGGTGACAGCGAGAAGCACAGATACGCAGTATTTT.